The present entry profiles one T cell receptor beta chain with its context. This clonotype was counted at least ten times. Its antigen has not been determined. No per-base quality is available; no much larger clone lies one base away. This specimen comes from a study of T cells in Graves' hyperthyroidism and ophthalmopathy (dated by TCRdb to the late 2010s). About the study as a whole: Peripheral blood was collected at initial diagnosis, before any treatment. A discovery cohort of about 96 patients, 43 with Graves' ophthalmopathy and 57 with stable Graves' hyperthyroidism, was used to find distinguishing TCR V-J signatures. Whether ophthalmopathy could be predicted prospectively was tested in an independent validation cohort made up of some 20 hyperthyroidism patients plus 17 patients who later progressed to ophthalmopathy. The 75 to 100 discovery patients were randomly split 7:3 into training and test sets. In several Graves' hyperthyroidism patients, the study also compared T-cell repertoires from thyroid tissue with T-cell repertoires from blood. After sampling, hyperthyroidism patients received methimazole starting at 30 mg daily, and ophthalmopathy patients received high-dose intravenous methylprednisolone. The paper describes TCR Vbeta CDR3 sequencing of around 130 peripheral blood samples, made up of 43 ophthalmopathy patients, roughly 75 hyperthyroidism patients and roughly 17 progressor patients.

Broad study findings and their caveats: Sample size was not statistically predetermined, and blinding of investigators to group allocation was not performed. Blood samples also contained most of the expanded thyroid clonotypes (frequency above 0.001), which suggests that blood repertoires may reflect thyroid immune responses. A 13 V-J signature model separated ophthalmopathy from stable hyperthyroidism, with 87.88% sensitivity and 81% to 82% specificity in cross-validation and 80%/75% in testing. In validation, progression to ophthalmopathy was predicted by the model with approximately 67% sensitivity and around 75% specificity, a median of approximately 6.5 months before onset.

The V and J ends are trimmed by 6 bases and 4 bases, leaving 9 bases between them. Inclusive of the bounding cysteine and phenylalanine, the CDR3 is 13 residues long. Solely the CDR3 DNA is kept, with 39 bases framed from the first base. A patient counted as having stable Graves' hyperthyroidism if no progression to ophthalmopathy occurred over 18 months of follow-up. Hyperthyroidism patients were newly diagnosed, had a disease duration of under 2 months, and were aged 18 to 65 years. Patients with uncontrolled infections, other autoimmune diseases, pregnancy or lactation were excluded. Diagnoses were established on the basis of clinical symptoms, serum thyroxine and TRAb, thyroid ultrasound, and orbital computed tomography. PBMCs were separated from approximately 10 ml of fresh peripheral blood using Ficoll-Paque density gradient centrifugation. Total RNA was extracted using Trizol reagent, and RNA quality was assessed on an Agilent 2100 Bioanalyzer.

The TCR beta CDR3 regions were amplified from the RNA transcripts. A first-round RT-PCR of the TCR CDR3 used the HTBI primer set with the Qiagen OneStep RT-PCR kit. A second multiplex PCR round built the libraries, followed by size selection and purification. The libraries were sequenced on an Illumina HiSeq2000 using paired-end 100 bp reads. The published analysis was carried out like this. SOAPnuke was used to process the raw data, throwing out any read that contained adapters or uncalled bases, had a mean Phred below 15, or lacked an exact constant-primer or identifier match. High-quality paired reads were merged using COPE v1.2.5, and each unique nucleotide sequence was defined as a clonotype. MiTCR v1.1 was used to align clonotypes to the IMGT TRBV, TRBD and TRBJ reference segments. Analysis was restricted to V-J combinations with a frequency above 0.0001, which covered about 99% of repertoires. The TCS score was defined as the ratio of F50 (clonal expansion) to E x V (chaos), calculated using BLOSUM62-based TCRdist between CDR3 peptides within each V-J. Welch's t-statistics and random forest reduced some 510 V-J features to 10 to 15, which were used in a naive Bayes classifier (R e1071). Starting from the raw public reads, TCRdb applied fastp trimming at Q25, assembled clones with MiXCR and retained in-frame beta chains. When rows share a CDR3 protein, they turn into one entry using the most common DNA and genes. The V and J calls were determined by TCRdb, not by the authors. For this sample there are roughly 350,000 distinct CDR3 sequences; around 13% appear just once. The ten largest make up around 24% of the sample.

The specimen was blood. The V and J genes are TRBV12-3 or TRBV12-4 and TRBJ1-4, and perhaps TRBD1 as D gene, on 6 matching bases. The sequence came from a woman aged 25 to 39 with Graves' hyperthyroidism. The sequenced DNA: TGTGCCAGCAGCACAGGGATTAATGAAAAACTGTTTTTT. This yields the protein CASSTGINEKLFF.